Below, 20 T cell receptor beta chains from the same sample are listed, as sequenced in a study of cytomegalovirus exposure and HLA in healthy donors. The PCR had 60 Vbeta and 13 Jbeta primers. TCRdb keeps only in-frame clones here, not all; method: immunoSEQ multiplex PCR. Among 150,000 to 200,000 clones listed, 75% to 90% were seen once. The material sequenced was PBMCs. Receptor source: a young man in good health and CMV-seropositive.

The chain links TRBV2 to TRBJ2-7; possibly TRBD1 for D (6 bases). The CDR3 covers 16 residues. CDR1 and CDR2 from the germline V gene are SNHLY and FYNNEI. V was clipped by 4 bases and J by 3 bases, with 19 bases between them. CDR3 in DNA: TGTGCCAGCAGTGCAAAAACGACAGGTACCAGCTACGAGCAGTACTTC. This gives the protein CASSAKTTGTSYEQYF.

The chain is built from TRBV5-4 and TRBJ2-3; the match to TRBD2 covers 11 bases. V trimming: 0 bases; J trimming: 6 bases; junction bases outside the gene matches: 6. The CDR3 is 16 amino acids. Germline-derived CDR1 and CDR2 are SGHNT and YYREEE (reference sequence). CDR3 in amino acids: CASSLEGTSGTDTQYF. For the CDR3, the DNA is TGTGCCAGCAGCTTGGAAGGGACTAGCGGTACCGATACGCAGTATTTT.

The chain has TRBV27 and TRBJ2-7, with 7 bases aligning to TRBD2. The germline gives CDR1 MNHEY, CDR2 SMNVEV (reference sequence). The V gene end was trimmed by 6 bases and the J gene end by 7 bases; junction bases not matched to a gene: 9. The CDR3 spans 13 residues. The CDR3 reads CASREGGTGEQYF. Here the CDR3 DNA reads TGTGCCAGCAGAGAGGGAGGGACCGGGGAGCAGTACTTC.

The chain recombines TRBV6-5 with TRBJ2-5, with a tentative D call TRBD1 (6 bases). The V gene's germline CDR1 is MNHEY and CDR2 SVGAGI. CDR3 size: 11 residues. V was cut by 8 bases and J by 9 bases, with 13 bases left in between. Here the CDR3 reads CASSLKGAQYF. The CDR3 DNA is TGTGCCAGCTCCCTTAAGGGGGCCCAGTACTTC.

V usage is TRBV6-6 and J usage is TRBJ2-7; possibly TRBD1 for D (5 bases). V was cut by 6 bases and J by 0 bases, with 18 bases left in between. This CDR3 spans 16 amino acids. CDR1 is MNHNY and CDR2 is SVGAGI in the germline V gene (reference sequence). CDR3 protein: CASSPSRGMSSYEQYF. CDR3 DNA sequence: TGTGCCAGCAGCCCCTCAAGGGGAATGAGCTCCTACGAGCAGTACTTC.

The V and J genes are TRBV11-2 and TRBJ2-3; D unclear. This CDR3 has 11 amino acids. CDR1 and CDR2 from the germline V gene are SGHAT and FQNNGV. The V end was cut by 7 bases, the J end by 2 bases, with 4 bases between. For the CDR3, the DNA is TGTGCCAGCATTCACACAGATACGCAGTATTTT. It codes for CASIHTDTQYF.

The chain combines TRBV9 with TRBJ1-4; 10 bases map to TRBD1. CDR3 length: 15 residues. Germline V lookup: CDR1 SGDLS, CDR2 YYNGEE. V was pared by 2 bases and J by 4 bases, with 2 bases of the junction left unmatched. The CDR3 DNA is TGTGCCAGCAGCGTGACAGGGGGCTATAATGAAAAACTGTTTTTT. Its protein is CASSVTGGYNEKLFF.

The chain is built from TRBV7-9 and TRBJ2-7, with D possibly matching TRBD1 (5 bases). From germline, CDR1 is SEHNR and CDR2 FQNEAQ (reference sequence). The V end lost 3 bases, the J end lost 3 bases, and 9 bases lay between the germline ends. The CDR3 is 13 residues long. CDR3 DNA sequence: TGTGCCAGCAGCTTCCGGACAAGCTACGAGCAGTACTTC. Translating it yields CASSFRTSYEQYF.

This sequence joins TRBV7-6 and TRBJ2-5, with 14 bases fitting TRBD2. V was pared by 5 bases and J by 0 bases, with 5 bases of the junction left unmatched. This CDR3 region has 17 residues. The germline V gene encodes CDR1 SGHVS and CDR2 FNYEAQ. The CDR3 reads CASSIRTSGGYQETQYF. In DNA form, the CDR3 reads TGTGCCAGCAGCATCCGGACTAGCGGGGGGTACCAAGAGACCCAGTACTTC. The full variable domain, completed using reference TRBV7-6 and TRBJ2-5, is GAGVSQSPRYKVTKRGQDVALRCDPISGHVSLYWYRQALGQGPEFLTYFNYEAQQDKSGLPNDRFSAERPEGSISTLTIQRTEQRDSAMYRCASSIRTSGGYQETQYFGPGTRLLVL.

V gene TRBV5-6 combines with J gene TRBJ2-7; 8 nucleotides line up with TRBD1. CDR3 length equals 15 residues. V was clipped by 0 bases and J by 2 bases; unmatched bases: 4. Per the germline V gene, CDR1 is SGHDT and CDR2 is YYEEEE. Here the CDR3 reads CASSLGYRGAYEQYF. CDR3 nucleotides: TGTGCCAGCAGCTTGGGATACAGGGGGGCCTACGAGCAGTACTTC.

J is TRBJ2-7 and V is TRBV10-3, with TRBD2 matching 15 bases. This CDR3 has 17 residues. V gave up 6 bases and J gave up 1 base; unmatched junction bases: 7. Germline V lookup: CDR1 ENHRY, CDR2 SYGVKD. For the CDR3, the DNA is TGTGCCATCAGCGGACTAGCGGGGGGGCGTAAATCCTACGAGCAGTACTTC. This translates into CAISGLAGGRKSYEQYF.

This chain joins TRBV5-6 and TRBJ2-5, with D possibly matching TRBD1 (5 bases). CDR1 and CDR2 (germline): SGHDT, YYEEEE. CDR3 length: 14 amino acids. V gave up 4 bases and J gave up 5 bases, with 15 bases separating them. The CDR3 DNA sequence: TGTGCCAGCAGCCCAGGGATATTCCGGGAGACCCAGTACTTC. Encoded protein: CASSPGIFRETQYF.

V usage is TRBV5-5 and J usage is TRBJ1-2; D may be TRBD1 (5 bases). Trimming left V 1 base short and J 7 bases short, with 11 bases between. Germline lookup yields CDR1 SGHKS and CDR2 YYEKEE (reference sequence). This CDR3 has 13 amino acids. CDR3 loop: CASSLLQGSGYTF. The DNA for the CDR3 is TGTGCCAGCAGCTTGCTCCAGGGAAGTGGCTACACCTTC.

The genes are TRBV11-2 and TRBJ2-1; 10 bases agree with TRBD2. CDR1 and CDR2 (germline): SGHAT, FQNNGV. The junction had 9 bases not matched to a gene; V was cut back by 2 bases and J by 5 bases. This CDR3 has 17 residues. CDR3 DNA sequence: TGTGCCAGCAGCTTAAAGCGGGGGGGCCTCGGAAACAATGAGCAGTTCTTC. Its protein product is CASSLKRGGLGNNEQFF.

V gene TRBV29-1 combines with J gene TRBJ2-5; D is unresolved. Between the trimmed V and J ends, which lost 3 bases and 1 base, there was a span of 9 bases. Germline V lookup: CDR1 SQVTM, CDR2 ANQGSEA. The length of the CDR3 is 13 residues. CDR3 nucleotide sequence: TGCAGCGTTGAGAGCGTAGCCCAAGAGACCCAGTACTTC. Its translation: CSVESVAQETQYF.

The V call is TRBV13, the J call TRBJ1-2; TRBD1 agrees at 9 bases. V gave up 4 bases and J gave up 4 bases; unmatched junction bases: 4. The CDR3 length is 14 residues. Germline CDR1 and CDR2: PRHDT and FYEKMQ (reference sequence). The CDR3 nucleotides are TGTGCCAGCAGCTCCGGGACAGGGTCCTATGGCTACACCTTC. Translated: CASSSGTGSYGYTF. Variable domain in full (rest from reference TRBV13 and TRBJ1-2): AAGVIQSPRHLIKEKRETATLKCYPIPRHDTVYWYQQGPGQDPQFLISFYEKMQSDKGSIPDRFSAQQFSDYHSELNMSSLELGDSALYFCASSSGTGSYGYTFGSGTRLTVV.

The chain has TRBV27 and TRBJ2-3; 11 bases are shared with TRBD1. The germline gives CDR1 MNHEY, CDR2 SMNVEV (reference sequence). This CDR3 has 14 residues. The junction had 5 bases not matched to a gene; V was cut back by 8 bases and J by 4 bases. CDR3 amino acids: CASGDRGSSDTQYF. The CDR3 coding sequence is TGTGCCAGCGGGGACAGGGGGTCGTCAGATACGCAGTATTTT.

This clone was recorded once. The rearrangement uses TRBV10-1 and TRBJ1-2, with 9 bases matching TRBD1. This CDR3 is 15 amino acids long. V lost 5 bases, J lost 3 bases, and 7 bases stayed unmatched. Per the germline V gene, CDR1 is WNHNN and CDR2 is SYGVQD (reference sequence). The CDR3 is CASSRTRTGDYGYTF. CDR3 DNA: TGCGCCAGCAGTCGAACTCGGACAGGGGACTATGGCTACACCTTC.

The J gene is TRBJ1-2, the V gene TRBV7-2; possible D gene TRBD1, 5 bases. There are 14 residues in the CDR3. Germline CDR1 reads SGHTA; CDR2 reads FQGNSA. V shed 2 bases and J shed 3 bases, with 10 bases lying between them. CDR3 in amino acids: CASSLSAGHYGYTF. In nucleotides, the CDR3 is TGTGCCAGCAGCTTAAGTGCAGGGCACTATGGCTACACCTTC.

The chain links TRBV30 to TRBJ2-4, with 9 bases identical to TRBD2. CDR1 and CDR2 (germline): GTSNPN, SVGIG (reference sequence). Trimming took 5 bases from V and 2 from J; bases not matched to a gene: 7. The CDR3 is 15 residues long. This CDR3 reads CAWATGTSTKNIQYF. In DNA form, the CDR3 reads TGTGCCTGGGCGACAGGGACTAGCACCAAAAACATTCAGTACTTC.